The rows below give T cell receptor beta chains drawn from one sample of a study of T cell responses to AZD1222 COVID-19 vaccine. Produced via immunoSEQ multiplex PCR; TCRdb's table is partial and in-frame only. This sample has tens of thousands of clones, with more than 75% found just once. The source was peripheral blood, collected on day 0 of AZD1222 vaccination. All receptors come from an adult in good health. CDR3s include the opening cysteine and the closing phenylalanine or tryptophan. Each record gives: V gene, J gene, clone size, D gene, CDR3 DNA, CDR3 protein. D genes are given only for firm matches. Clone sizes are given selectively: once, few, many, or a class where the clone is expanded.

V: TRBV3-1/TRBV3-2
J: TRBJ1-1
size: .
D: .
DNA: TGTGCCAGCAGCCCATCATTTAAGAACACTGAAGCTTTCTTT
CDR3: CASSPSFKNTEAFF

V: TRBV15
J: TRBJ1-1
size: .
D: .
DNA: TGTGCCACCAGCAGAGAATCTGAGGGCGCGGACACTGAAGCTTTCTTT
CDR3: CATSRESEGADTEAFF

V: TRBV18
J: TRBJ1-5
size: .
D: TRBD1
DNA: TGTGCCAGCTCACGGACAGGGGAGAGCAATCAGCCCCAGCATTTT
CDR3: CASSRTGESNQPQHF

V: TRBV19
J: TRBJ2-5
size: .
D: TRBD2
DNA: TGTGCCAGTAGTAAAACTCGCGGGGGGATCCAAGAGACCCAGTACTTC
CDR3: CASSKTRGGIQETQYF

V: TRBV20-1
J: TRBJ2-5
size: .
D: .
DNA: TGCAGTGCTAGTTTAGAGACCCAGTACTTC
CDR3: CSASLETQYF

V: TRBV6-5
J: TRBJ2-7
size: .
D: .
DNA: TGTGCCAGCAGCCGGGGACGGTCGAGCTCCTACGAGCAGTACTTC
CDR3: CASSRGRSSSYEQYF

V: TRBV19
J: TRBJ1-6
size: .
D: .
DNA: TGTGCCAGTAAAGGCGGGAGCTCCTATAATTCACCCCTCCACTTT
CDR3: CASKGGSSYNSPLHF

V: TRBV5-1
J: TRBJ2-7
size: .
D: TRBD2
DNA: TGCGCCAGCAGCTTGTCAGCGGGGGCGTACGAGCAGTACTTC
CDR3: CASSLSAGAYEQYF

V: TRBV20-1
J: TRBJ2-7
size: .
D: .
DNA: TGCAGTGCTCCCGACAGCTACGAGCAGTACTTC
CDR3: CSAPDSYEQYF

V: TRBV18
J: TRBJ2-4
size: once
D: .
DNA: TGTGCCAGCACCCGGACAGAGCGCGACATTCAGTACTTC
CDR3: CASTRTERDIQYF

V: TRBV11-1
J: TRBJ1-2
size: .
D: .
DNA: TGTGCCAGCAGTACTACGACTAACTATGGCTACACCTTC
CDR3: CASSTTTNYGYTF

V: TRBV7-8
J: TRBJ1-5
size: .
D: .
DNA: TGTGCCAGCAGCTTGCGTAGGGAGGGCAATCAGCCCCAGCATTTT
CDR3: CASSLRREGNQPQHF

V: TRBV6-2/TRBV6-3
J: TRBJ1-1
size: .
D: .
DNA: TGTGCCAGCAGTGCCCGGTCCGACCGTTTACACGGAGCTTTCTTT
CDR3: CASSARSDRLHGAFF

V: TRBV6-5
J: TRBJ2-1
size: .
D: TRBD1
DNA: TGTGCCAGCAGTCACCGGGACAGGGGGCTTAGTGAGCAGTTCTTC
CDR3: CASSHRDRGLSEQFF

V: TRBV18
J: TRBJ1-2
size: .
D: .
DNA: TGTGCCAGCTCACCGGCAGGGCAGTATGGCTACACCTTC
CDR3: CASSPAGQYGYTF

V: TRBV24-1
J: TRBJ2-1
size: .
D: TRBD2
DNA: TGTGCCACCAGTGATCAGGGAGGGGAACCGGGTGAGCAGTTCTTC
CDR3: CATSDQGGEPGEQFF

V: TRBV18
J: TRBJ1-3
size: .
D: .
DNA: TGTGCCAGCTCACCCCCTAACAAGGGAAACACCATATATTTT
CDR3: CASSPPNKGNTIYF

V: TRBV5-5
J: TRBJ1-2
size: .
D: .
DNA: TGTGCCAGCAGCTCTGTTAATGGGCCTGGCGGCTACACCTTC
CDR3: CASSSVNGPGGYTF

V: TRBV27
J: TRBJ2-1
size: .
D: .
DNA: TGTGCCAGCAGTCTTGGGACCGTGTATGCCTACAATGAGCAGTTCTTC
CDR3: CASSLGTVYAYNEQFF

V: TRBV7-9
J: TRBJ1-2
size: .
D: .
DNA: TGTGCCAGCAGCTTAGCGCGGGGGTTTAAGGGCTACACCTTC
CDR3: CASSLARGFKGYTF

V: TRBV4-1
J: TRBJ1-3
size: .
D: TRBD1
DNA: TGCGCCAGCAGCCAGGACAGGGTTATTGGAAACACCATATATTTT
CDR3: CASSQDRVIGNTIYF

V: TRBV4-2
J: TRBJ1-4
size: .
D: TRBD1
DNA: TGTGCCAGCAGCCAAGATTGGGCAGGGGGGTCTTATGAAAAACTGTTTTTT
CDR3: CASSQDWAGGSYEKLFF

V: TRBV6-4
J: TRBJ2-3
size: .
D: .
DNA: TGTGCCAGCAGTGACTCTGGGGGCTCAGATACGCAGTATTTT
CDR3: CASSDSGGSDTQYF

V: TRBV19
J: TRBJ1-2
size: once
D: .
DNA: TGTGCCAGTAGTCCCACCGAAGTGGGCCGAAACTATGGCTACACCTTC
CDR3: CASSPTEVGRNYGYTF

V: TRBV3-1/TRBV3-2
J: TRBJ2-2
size: .
D: TRBD2
DNA: TGTGCCAGCAGCCTCGTCGGGGGGGCCTCCACCGGGGAGCTGTTTTTT
CDR3: CASSLVGGASTGELFF

V: TRBV9
J: TRBJ2-3
size: .
D: .
DNA: TGTGCCAGCAGCCCCGGTTTAAGCACAGATACGCAGTATTTT
CDR3: CASSPGLSTDTQYF

V: TRBV4-2
J: TRBJ2-7
size: .
D: .
DNA: TGTGCCAGCAGCCCCAGTGAGGGGACGATCAAATCCTACGAGCAGTACTTC
CDR3: CASSPSEGTIKSYEQYF

V: TRBV10-3
J: TRBJ2-7
size: .
D: TRBD1
DNA: TGTGCCATCAGTGAGCGCCAGGGGGCACCCTACGAGCAGTACTTC
CDR3: CAISERQGAPYEQYF

V: TRBV6-5
J: TRBJ2-7
size: .
D: .
DNA: TGTGCCAGCAGTTACGGTACCTATCCCTACGAGCAGTACTTC
CDR3: CASSYGTYPYEQYF

V: TRBV5-4
J: TRBJ1-3
size: .
D: TRBD1
DNA: TGTGCCAGCAGCTCGGGACAGGGGCCCTCTGGAAACACCATATATTTT
CDR3: CASSSGQGPSGNTIYF

V: TRBV6-5
J: TRBJ1-5
size: .
D: .
DNA: TGTGCCAGCAGTTTTGGGGGCAATCAGCCCCAGCATTTT
CDR3: CASSFGGNQPQHF

V: TRBV7-9
J: TRBJ2-4
size: .
D: TRBD1
DNA: TGTGCCAGCAGCTCCCCCGGCCTTGGGACAGTTCTAGCCAAAAACATTCAGTACTTC
CDR3: CASSSPGLGTVLAKNIQYF